This TCR beta chain derives from a study of early T cells in non-severe SARS-CoV-2 infection. As for the study in general: Unsorted whole-blood RNA was sequenced in bulk, leaving chains unpaired.

Attachment of unique molecular identifiers was made to individual cDNA molecules. TCRdb used MiXCR to reprocess the 5' RACE reads, holding one entry per CDR3 protein. The sample has about 52,000 distinct CDR3 sequences; more than 9.5% are singletons. This clonotype was counted at least ten times. Its target is unknown. Study results and limitations: Sequences matched to VDJdb favored anti-spike CD8 responses, while private and CD4 specificities were missed.

The sequence was collected from an adult who was a healthcare worker with PCR-confirmed SARS-CoV-2 infection or an uninfected control (not recorded which). Sequenced input: whole blood.

CDR3 amino acids: CASLMQNTGELFF. For the CDR3, the DNA is TGTGCCAGCCTCATGCAGAACACCGGGGAGCTGTTTTTT. V usage is TRBV6-2 or TRBV6-3 and J usage is TRBJ2-2; D remains unclear. The V and J ends lost 8 bases and 1 base respectively, with 8 bases between them. The germline V gene has CDR1 MNHEY and CDR2 SVGEGT. CDR3 length: 13 amino acids.